What follows are 4 T cell receptor beta chains derived from one specimen sequenced in a study of OX40 agonist ivuxolimab in advanced cancers. Data came from immunoSEQ multiplex PCR; TCRdb stores just in-frame clones and leaves some out. Seen here are 90,000 or so clones, more than 75% observed once, and the top ten hold under 0.95%. Here the sequenced sample was CD4+ or CD8+ T cells sorted from blood, taken in a trial of the OX40 agonist ivuxolimab. These receptor sequences come from an adult with an advanced solid tumor such as melanoma, head and neck, liver or kidney cancer.

The rearrangement uses TRBV28 and TRBJ1-1; D possibly corresponds to TRBD1 (5 bases). CDR1 is MDHEN, CDR2 SYDVKM, per germline. The CDR3 is 12 residues long. The V end lost 7 bases, the J end lost 7 bases, and 13 bases lay between the germline ends. CDR3 nucleotides: TGTGCCAGCACTACGGGGGTCGGTGAAGCTTTCTTT. It encodes CASTTGVGEAFF.

V gene TRBV18 combines with J gene TRBJ2-1; TRBD2 matches at 8 bases. The CDR3 is 17 amino acids. Germline V lookup: CDR1 KGHSH, CDR2 LQKENI. V dropped 1 base and J dropped 1; count of bases not matched to a gene: 6. In nucleotides, the CDR3 is TGTGCCAGCTCACCACTGGTCGGGAGGGTATCCTACAATGAGCAGTTCTTC. Translating gives CASSPLVGRVSYNEQFF.

The chain joins TRBV7-3 to TRBJ1-1; 9 bases line up with TRBD1. This CDR3 has 14 residues. In germline, CDR1 is SGHTA, CDR2 FQGTGA. Trimming took 2 bases from V and 6 from J; bases not matched to a gene: 4. The CDR3 loop is CASSLGTGLAEAFF. The CDR3 DNA is TGTGCCAGCAGCTTAGGGACAGGGTTGGCTGAAGCTTTCTTT.

The chain carries TRBV7-2 and TRBJ2-1; unclear D gene. V was pared by 2 bases and J by 13 bases, with 18 bases between. CDR3 size: 14 residues. CDR1 and CDR2 (germline): SGHTA, FQGNSA. The CDR3 reads CASSLTLSASPQFF. The DNA for the CDR3 is TGTGCCAGCAGCTTAACTTTATCAGCGTCCCCCCAGTTCTTC. The whole variable domain, remainder taken from reference TRBV7-2 and TRBJ2-1, is GAGVSQSPSNKVTEKGKDVELRCDPISGHTALYWYRQSLGQGLEFLIYFQGNSAPDKSGLPSDRFSAERTGGSVSTLTIQRTQQEDSAVYLCASSLTLSASPQFFGPGTRLTVL.